This T cell receptor (beta chain) was profiled in a study of blood T cell repertoires in COVID-19. V lost 5 bases and J lost 4, with 14 bases in between. This CDR3 region has 13 residues. CDR1 is GTSNPN and CDR2 is SVGIG in the germline V gene (reference sequence). This clone was detected a few times. In the original workflow: Estimation of nucleated cell counts relied on the amplification of reference gene primers. Repertoires were generated with immunoSEQ multiplex PCR, while TCRdb's copy carries only in-frame clones and drops some. Clonal size and the V and J genes are those of that table, whereas D and trimming came from the DNA. This repertoire shows some 300,000 clones, over 85% found once; its top ten account for less than 3%.

The specimen sequenced was PBMCs or T cells enriched from blood (not recorded which). This chain links TRBV30 with TRBJ1-1; D unclear. The TCR sequence derives from a woman aged 45-60 years who had been exposed to COVID-19. The DNA of the CDR3 is TGTGCCTGGTCGTGGCGGGGTGGCACTGAAGCTTTCTTT. It codes for CAWSWRGGTEAFF.